The source of this T cell receptor (beta chain) is a study of cytomegalovirus exposure and HLA in healthy donors. Comment on this clone: Its antigen is currently unknown.

General study findings and limits: Listed as cytomegalovirus-associated were approximately 160 TCR beta chains.

Primers included in the PCR were 60 Vbeta and 13 Jbeta primers. TCRdb's table, derived via immunoSEQ multiplex PCR, lists solely in-frame clones and lacks some. The data contain 65,000 to 85,000 clones, more than 75% of them singletons. Germline CDR1 is MDHEN and CDR2 is SYDVKM. The CDR3 spans 14 residues. Germline trimming cut 4 bases from V and 10 bases from J; bases unmatched to any gene: 5. This receptor was taken from a male donor in good health and CMV-seropositive. The specimen was PBMCs. V gene TRBV28 combines with J gene TRBJ2-3; 13 positions agree with TRBD2. The CDR3 nucleotides read TGTGCCAGCAGTTCGACTAGCGGGGGGAGGGCGCAGTATTTT. Translated, it gives CASSSTSGGRAQYF.